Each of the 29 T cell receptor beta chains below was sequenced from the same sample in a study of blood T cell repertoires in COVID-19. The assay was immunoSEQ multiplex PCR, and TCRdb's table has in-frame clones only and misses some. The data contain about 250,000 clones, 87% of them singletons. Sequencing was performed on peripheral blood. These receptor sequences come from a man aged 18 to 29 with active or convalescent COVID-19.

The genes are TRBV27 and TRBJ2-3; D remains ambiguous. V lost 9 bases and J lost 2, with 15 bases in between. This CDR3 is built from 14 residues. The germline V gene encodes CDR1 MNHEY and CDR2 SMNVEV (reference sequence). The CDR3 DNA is TGTGCCAGTCAGATGGCGGAAGTCACAGATACGCAGTATTTT. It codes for CASQMAEVTDTQYF.

CDR3 region: CSAKGRPEAFF. The CDR3 DNA sequence: TGCAGTGCTAAAGGGAGGCCTGAAGCTTTCTTT. The chain links TRBV20-1 to TRBJ1-1, with D uncertain. V was clipped by 4 bases and J by 6 bases, with 9 bases between them. The CDR3 covers 11 residues. The germline gives CDR1 DFQATT, CDR2 SNEGSKA (reference sequence).

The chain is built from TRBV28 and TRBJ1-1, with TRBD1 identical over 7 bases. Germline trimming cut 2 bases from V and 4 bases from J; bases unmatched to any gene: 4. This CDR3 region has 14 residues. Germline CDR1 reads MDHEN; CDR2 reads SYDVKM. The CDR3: CASSLNRGGTEAFF. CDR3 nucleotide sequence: TGTGCCAGCAGTTTAAACAGGGGCGGCACTGAAGCTTTCTTT. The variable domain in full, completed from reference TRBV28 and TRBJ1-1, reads DVKVTQSSRYLVKRTGEKVFLECVQDMDHENMFWYRQDPGLGLRLIYFSYDVKMKEKGDIPEGYSVSREKKERFSLILESASTNQTSMYLCASSLNRGGTEAFFGQGTRLTVV.

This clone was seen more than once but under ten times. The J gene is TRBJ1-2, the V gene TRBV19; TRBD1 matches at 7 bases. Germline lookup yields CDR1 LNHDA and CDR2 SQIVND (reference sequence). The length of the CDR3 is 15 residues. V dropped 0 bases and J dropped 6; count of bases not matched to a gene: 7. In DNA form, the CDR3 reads TGTGCCAGTAGTATAGATCGTAGCAGGGGGAATGGCTACACCTTC. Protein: CASSIDRSRGNGYTF.

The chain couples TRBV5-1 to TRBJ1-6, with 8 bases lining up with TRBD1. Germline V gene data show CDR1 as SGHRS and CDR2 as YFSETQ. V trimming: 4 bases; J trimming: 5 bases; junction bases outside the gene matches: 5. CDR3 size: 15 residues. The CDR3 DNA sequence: TGCGCCAGCAGCACAGGACAGGGCAATAATTCACCCCTCCACTTT. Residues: CASSTGQGNNSPLHF.

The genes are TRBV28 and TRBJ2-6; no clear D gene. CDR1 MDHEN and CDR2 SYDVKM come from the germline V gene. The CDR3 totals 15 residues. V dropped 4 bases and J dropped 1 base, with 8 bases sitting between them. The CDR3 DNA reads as TGTGCCAGCAGTTCCCTCGCGTCTGGGGCCAACGTCCTGACTTTC. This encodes CASSSLASGANVLTF.

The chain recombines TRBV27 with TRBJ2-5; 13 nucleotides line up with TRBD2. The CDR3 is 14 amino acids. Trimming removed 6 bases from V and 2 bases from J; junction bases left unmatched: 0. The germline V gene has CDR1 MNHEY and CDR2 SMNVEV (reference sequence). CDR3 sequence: CASRTSGGQETQYF. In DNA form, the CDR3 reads TGTGCCAGCAGGACTAGCGGGGGGCAAGAGACCCAGTACTTC.

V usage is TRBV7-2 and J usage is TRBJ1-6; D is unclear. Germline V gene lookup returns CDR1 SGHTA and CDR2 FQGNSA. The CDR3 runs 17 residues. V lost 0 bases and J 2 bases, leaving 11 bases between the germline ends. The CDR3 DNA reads TGTGCCAGCAGCTTAGCGACGGGGTTTCCCTATAATTCACCCCTCCACTTT. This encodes CASSLATGFPYNSPLHF.

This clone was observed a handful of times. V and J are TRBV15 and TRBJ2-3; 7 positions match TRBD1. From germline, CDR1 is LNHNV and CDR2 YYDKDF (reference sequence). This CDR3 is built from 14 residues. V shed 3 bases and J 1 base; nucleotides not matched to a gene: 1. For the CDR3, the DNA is TGTGCCACCAGCAGCCAGGGGGGCACAGATACGCAGTATTTT. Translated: CATSSQGGTDTQYF.

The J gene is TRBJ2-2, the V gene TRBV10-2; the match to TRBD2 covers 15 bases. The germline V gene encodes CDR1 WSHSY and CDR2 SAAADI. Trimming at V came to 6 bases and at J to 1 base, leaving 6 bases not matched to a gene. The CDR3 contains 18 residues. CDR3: CASRGTSGGIMNTGELFF. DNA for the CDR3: TGCGCCAGCAGGGGGACTAGCGGGGGGATCATGAACACCGGGGAGCTGTTTTTT.

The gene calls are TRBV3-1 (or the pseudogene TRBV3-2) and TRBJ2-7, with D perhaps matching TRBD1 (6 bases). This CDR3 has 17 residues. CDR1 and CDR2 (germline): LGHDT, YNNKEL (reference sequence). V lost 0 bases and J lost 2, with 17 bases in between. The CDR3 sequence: CASSQDRGAKGAYEQYF. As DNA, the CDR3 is TGTGCCAGCAGCCAAGATCGGGGAGCGAAGGGGGCCTACGAGCAGTACTTC.

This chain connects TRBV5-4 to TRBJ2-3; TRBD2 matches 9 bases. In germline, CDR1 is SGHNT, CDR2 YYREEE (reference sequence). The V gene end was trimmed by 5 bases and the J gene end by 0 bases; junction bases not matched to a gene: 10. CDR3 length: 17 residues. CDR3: CASSSGLASSSTDTQYF. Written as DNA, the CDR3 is TGTGCCAGCAGTTCCGGACTAGCGAGCTCTAGCACAGATACGCAGTATTTT.

As DNA, the CDR3 is TGTGCCAGCAGCTTCCCACAGGGTTTGCACCTCCACTTT. It specifies CASSFPQGLHLHF. This chain uses TRBV11-2 with TRBJ1-6; D is perhaps TRBD1 (6 bases). This CDR3 has 13 residues. V lost 3 bases and J lost 15, with 15 bases in between. Germline V gene sequence: CDR1 SGHAT, CDR2 FQNNGV.

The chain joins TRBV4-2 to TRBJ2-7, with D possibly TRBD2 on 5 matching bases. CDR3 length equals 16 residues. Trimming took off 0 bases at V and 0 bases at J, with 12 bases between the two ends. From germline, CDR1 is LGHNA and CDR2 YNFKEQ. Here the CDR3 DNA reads TGTGCCAGCAGCCAAGACAGTGGCGGAGGCTCCTACGAGCAGTACTTC. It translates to CASSQDSGGGSYEQYF.

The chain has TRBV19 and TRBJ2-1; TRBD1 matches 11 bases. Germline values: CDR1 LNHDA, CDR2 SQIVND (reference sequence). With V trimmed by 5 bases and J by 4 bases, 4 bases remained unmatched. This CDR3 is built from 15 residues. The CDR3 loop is CASSVGTGGYNEQFF. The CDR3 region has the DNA TGTGCCAGTAGTGTTGGGACAGGGGGATACAATGAGCAGTTCTTC.

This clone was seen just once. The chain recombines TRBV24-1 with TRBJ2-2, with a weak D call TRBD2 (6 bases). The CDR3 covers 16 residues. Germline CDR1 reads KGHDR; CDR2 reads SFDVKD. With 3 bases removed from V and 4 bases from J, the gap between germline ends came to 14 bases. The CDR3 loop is CATSDVGRGGTGELFF. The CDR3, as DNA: TGTGCCACCAGTGATGTAGGTAGGGGAGGCACCGGGGAGCTGTTTTTT.

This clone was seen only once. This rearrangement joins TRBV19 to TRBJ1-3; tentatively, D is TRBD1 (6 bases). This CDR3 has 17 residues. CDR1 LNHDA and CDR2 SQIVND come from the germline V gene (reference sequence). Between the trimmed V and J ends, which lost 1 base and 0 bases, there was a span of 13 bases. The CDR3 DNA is TGTGCCAGTAGTATAGGGGACACCACCTTCTCTGGAAACACCATATATTTT. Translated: CASSIGDTTFSGNTIYF. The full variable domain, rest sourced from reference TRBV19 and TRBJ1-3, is DGGITQSPKYLFRKEGQNVTLSCEQNLNHDAMYWYRQDPGQGLRLIYYSQIVNDFQKGDIAEGYSVSREKKESFPLTVTSAQKNPTAFYLCASSIGDTTFSGNTIYFGEGSWLTVV.

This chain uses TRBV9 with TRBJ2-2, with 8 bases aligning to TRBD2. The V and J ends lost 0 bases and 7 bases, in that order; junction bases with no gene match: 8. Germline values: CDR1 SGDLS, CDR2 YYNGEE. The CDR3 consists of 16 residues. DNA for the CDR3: TGTGCCAGCAGCGTAGGTGGTAGCGGGACGTTCGGGGAGCTGTTTTTT. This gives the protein CASSVGGSGTFGELFF.

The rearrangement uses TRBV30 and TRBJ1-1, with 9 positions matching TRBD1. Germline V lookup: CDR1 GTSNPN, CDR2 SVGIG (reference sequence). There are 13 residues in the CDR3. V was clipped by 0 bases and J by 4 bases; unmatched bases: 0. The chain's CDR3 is CAWSVQGATEAFF. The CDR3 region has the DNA TGTGCCTGGAGTGTACAGGGGGCCACTGAAGCTTTCTTT.

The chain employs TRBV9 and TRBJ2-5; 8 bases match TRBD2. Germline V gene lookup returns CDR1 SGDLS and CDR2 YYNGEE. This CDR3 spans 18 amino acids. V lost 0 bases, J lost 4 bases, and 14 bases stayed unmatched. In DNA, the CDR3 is TGTGCCAGCAGCGTAGCAATCACGAGCGGGGGTCGGCTAGAGACCCAGTACTTC. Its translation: CASSVAITSGGRLETQYF.

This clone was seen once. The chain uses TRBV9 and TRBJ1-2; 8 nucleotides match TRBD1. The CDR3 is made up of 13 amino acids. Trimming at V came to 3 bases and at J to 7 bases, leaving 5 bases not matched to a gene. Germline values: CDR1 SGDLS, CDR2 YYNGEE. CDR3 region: CASSEGQAIGYTF. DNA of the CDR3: TGTGCCAGCAGCGAGGGACAGGCAATTGGCTACACCTTC.

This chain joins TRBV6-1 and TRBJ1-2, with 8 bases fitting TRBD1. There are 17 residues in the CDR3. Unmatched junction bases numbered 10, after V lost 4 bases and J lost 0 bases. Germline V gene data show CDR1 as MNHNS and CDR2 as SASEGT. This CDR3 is CASSVMTGALANYGYTF. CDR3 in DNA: TGTGCCAGCAGTGTAATGACAGGGGCCCTAGCTAACTATGGCTACACCTTC.

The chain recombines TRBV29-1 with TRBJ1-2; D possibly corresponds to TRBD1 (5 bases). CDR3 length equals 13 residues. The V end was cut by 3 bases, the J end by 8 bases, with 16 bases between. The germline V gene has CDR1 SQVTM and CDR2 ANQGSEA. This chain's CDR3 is CSVDPSQGKGYTF. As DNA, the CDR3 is TGCAGCGTTGACCCCAGTCAGGGAAAGGGCTACACCTTC.

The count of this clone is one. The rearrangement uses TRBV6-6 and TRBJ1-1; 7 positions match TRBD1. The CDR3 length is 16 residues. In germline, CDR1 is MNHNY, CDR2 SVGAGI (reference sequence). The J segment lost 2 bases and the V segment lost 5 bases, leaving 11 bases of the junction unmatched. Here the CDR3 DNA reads TGTGCCAGCAGTCCCGGCCATGGGACAGACAACACTGAAGCTTTCTTT. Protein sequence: CASSPGHGTDNTEAFF.

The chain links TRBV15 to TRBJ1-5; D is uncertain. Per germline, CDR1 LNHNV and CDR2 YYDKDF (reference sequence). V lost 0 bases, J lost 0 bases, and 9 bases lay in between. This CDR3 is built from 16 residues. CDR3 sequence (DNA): TGTGCCACCAGCAGAGATAATATCTATAGCAATCAGCCCCAGCATTTT. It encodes CATSRDNIYSNQPQHF.

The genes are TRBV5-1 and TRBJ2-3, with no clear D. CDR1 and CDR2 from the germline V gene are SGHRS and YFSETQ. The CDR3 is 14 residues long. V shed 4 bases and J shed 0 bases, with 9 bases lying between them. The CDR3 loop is CASSPPTSTDTQYF. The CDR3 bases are TGCGCCAGCAGCCCTCCGACTAGCACAGATACGCAGTATTTT.

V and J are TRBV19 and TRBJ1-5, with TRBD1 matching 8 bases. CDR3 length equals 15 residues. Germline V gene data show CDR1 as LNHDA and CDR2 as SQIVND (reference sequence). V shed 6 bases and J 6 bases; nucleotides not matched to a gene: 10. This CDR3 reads CASRAYRGGFQPQHF. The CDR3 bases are TGTGCCAGTAGAGCCTACAGGGGGGGGTTTCAGCCCCAGCATTTT.

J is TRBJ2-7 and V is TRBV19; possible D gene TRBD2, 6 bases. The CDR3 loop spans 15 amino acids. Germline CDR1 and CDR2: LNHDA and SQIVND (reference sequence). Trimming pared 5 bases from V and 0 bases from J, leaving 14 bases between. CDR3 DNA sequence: TGTGCCAGTAGTTTTGGGACTCTCAGCTCCTACGAGCAGTACTTC. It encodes CASSFGTLSSYEQYF.

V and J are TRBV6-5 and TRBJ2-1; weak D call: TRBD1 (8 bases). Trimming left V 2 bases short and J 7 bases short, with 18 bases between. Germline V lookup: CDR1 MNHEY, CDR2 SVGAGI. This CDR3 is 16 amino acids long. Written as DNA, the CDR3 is TGTGCCAGCAGTTACCCTTACAGGGGGGGTAGAAATGAGCAGTTCTTC. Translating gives CASSYPYRGGRNEQFF.